This TCR beta chain was captured by sequencing in a study of regulatory T cells in long-lasting Graves disease. The time point: newly diagnosed GD, antithyroid drugs for less than 3 months. RNA isolated from PBMCs was used to make the TCR library. Arm-PCR of CDR3 regions with iRepertoire HTBI primers generated TCR beta libraries. TCRdb called the multiplex PCR reads again in MiXCR, with one record for every CDR3 protein. The sample yields fewer than 550,000 distinct CDR3 sequences, 15% to 20% seen once. The germline V gene has CDR1 SGHRS and CDR2 YFSETQ. The CDR3 totals 16 residues. V lost 4 bases, J lost 0 bases, and 16 bases lay in between. This sample was also put to use in a study of T cells in Graves' hyperthyroidism and ophthalmopathy.

The chain couples TRBV5-1 to TRBJ1-2; D is perhaps TRBD1 (6 bases). The origin of this receptor is a woman aged 40-65 years with Graves disease. Sequencing used peripheral blood mononuclear cells (PBMCs), obtained at new diagnosis, from a patient treated with antithyroid drugs. CDR3 sequence: CASSDRLATTNYGYTF. DNA for the CDR3: TGCGCCAGCAGCGACAGGTTGGCCACAACTAACTATGGCTACACCTTC.